The rows below give T cell receptor beta chains drawn from one sample of a study of identifying expanded T cells in peripheral blood. Clones were read by immunoSEQ multiplex PCR, and TCRdb kept only the in-frame ones, dropping some. The repertoire consists of about 85,000 clones, with approximately 90% occurring once and the leading ten covering roughly 19%. Source material: blood. These receptors all come from a person between 18 and 75 years old in good health. Each CDR3 is given with its conserved first and last residue. D genes are given only for firm matches. Clone size, where shown, is once, few, many, or a class for clones that have expanded.

>NA|TRBD1|TRBJ1-2|TRBV11-2
CASSSSTGRKKSYTF
TGTGCCAGCAGCTCCTCGACAGGGCGTAAGAAAAGCTACACCTTC
>NA|TRBD2|TRBJ2-1|TRBV29-1
CSGGRGGRAYNEQFF
TGCAGCGGAGGCCGGGGGGGGCGGGCGTACAATGAGCAGTTCTTC
>NA|NA|TRBJ2-3|TRBV9
CASSVNSGVTDTQYF
TGTGCCAGCAGCGTCAATTCGGGGGTAACAGATACGCAGTATTTT
>NA|NA|TRBJ2-6|TRBV27
CASSFTRSGANVLTF
TGTGCCAGCAGTTTTACAAGATCTGGGGCCAACGTCCTGACTTTC
>NA|TRBD1|TRBJ1-1|TRBV19
CASSDRTGFGTEAFF
TGTGCCAGTAGTGACCGGACAGGGTTTGGCACTGAAGCTTTCTTT
>NA|TRBD2|TRBJ2-3|TRBV6-4
CASSDSWGGTQYF
TGTGCCAGCAGTGACTCATGGGGGGGGACGCAGTATTTT
>NA|NA|TRBJ1-3|TRBV19
CASSIGETGNTIYF
TGTGCCAGTAGTATAGGCGAGACTGGAAACACCATATATTTT
>NA|NA|TRBJ1-1|TRBV4-3
CASSQERWRVDTEAFF
TGCGCCAGCAGCCAAGAGAGGTGGAGGGTAGACACTGAAGCTTTCTTT
>NA|NA|TRBJ1-6|TRBV5-1
CASSLGSGNSPLHF
TGCGCCAGCAGCTTGGGTAGCGGTAATTCACCCCTCCACTTT
>NA|TRBD2|TRBJ2-7|TRBV5-4
CASSLGTSGGVVVEQYF
TGTGCCAGCAGCCTAGGGACTAGCGGGGGGGTCGTGGTCGAGCAGTACTTC
>NA|NA|TRBJ1-2|TRBV18
CASSPMDNPEMINYGYTF
TGTGCCAGCTCACCTATGGACAACCCTGAGATGATAAACTATGGCTACACCTTC
>few|NA|TRBJ1-2|TRBV28
CASSPALKGRSGYTF
TGTGCCAGCAGTCCAGCTTTGAAGGGTCGGTCCGGCTACACCTTC
>NA|TRBD1|TRBJ1-1|TRBV10-3
CAISGQGLGRNTEAFF
TGTGCCATCAGTGGACAGGGTTTGGGTAGGAACACTGAAGCTTTCTTT
>NA|NA|TRBJ2-2|TRBV4-3
CASSQGPSTGELFF
TGCGCCAGCAGCCAGGGACCCTCCACCGGGGAGCTGTTTTTT
>NA|NA|TRBJ2-7|TRBV25-1
CASSDIQSSSYEQYF
TGTGCCAGCAGTGATATACAGTCAAGCTCCTACGAGCAGTACTTC
>NA|TRBD2|TRBJ2-5|TRBV4-3
CASSQVERGSQETQYF
TGCGCCAGCAGCCAAGTAGAGCGGGGGTCCCAAGAGACCCAGTACTTC
>NA|TRBD1|TRBJ2-7|TRBV29-1
CSASFGQGAREQYF
TGCAGCGCTTCGTTCGGACAGGGGGCGCGCGAGCAGTACTTC
>NA|NA|TRBJ2-1|TRBV7-9
CASSLVWGTNNEQFF
TGTGCCAGCAGCTTAGTGTGGGGAACAAACAATGAGCAGTTCTTC
>NA|NA|TRBJ2-4|TRBV27
CASSLSYGESLAKNIQYF
TGTGCCAGCAGTTTATCGTACGGGGAATCTTTAGCCAAAAACATTCAGTACTTC
>NA|NA|TRBJ2-7|TRBV6-5
CASSYSAGYEQYF
TGTGCCAGCAGTTACTCGGCGGGATACGAGCAGTACTTC
>NA|TRBD1|TRBJ2-7|TRBV2
CASGAGRGSEQYF
TGTGCCAGCGGGGCGGGCAGGGGGAGCGAGCAGTACTTC
>NA|TRBD1|TRBJ2-7|TRBV7-2
CASSSPPRQGWRNEQYF
TGTGCCAGCAGCTCCCCGCCGCGACAGGGGTGGAGAAACGAGCAGTACTTC
>NA|TRBD1|TRBJ2-2|TRBV5-3
CARSTSDRGDSGELFF
TGTGCCAGAAGCACCTCGGACAGGGGCGATTCCGGGGAGCTGTTTTTT
>NA|NA|TRBJ1-3|TRBV5-1
CASSLVGDTIYF
TGCGCCAGCAGCTTGGTTGGAGACACCATATATTTT
>NA|NA|TRBJ2-1|TRBV7-2
CASSPRGGEHNEQFF
TGTGCCAGCAGCCCGAGGGGGGGAGAACACAATGAGCAGTTCTTC
>NA|NA|TRBJ2-7|TRBV28
CASSFPAWGSEQYF
TGTGCCAGCAGTTTCCCCGCTTGGGGCTCCGAGCAGTACTTC
>NA|NA|TRBJ2-4|TRBV19
CASSMTLAKNIQYF
TGTGCCAGTAGTATGACACTAGCCAAAAACATTCAGTACTTC
>NA|NA|TRBJ1-2|TRBV6-5
CASSPWGWGYTF
TGTGCCAGCAGTCCCTGGGGGTGGGGCTACACCTTC
>NA|NA|TRBJ2-1|TRBV6-5
CASSRGEQFF
TGTGCCAGCAGTCGAGGTGAGCAGTTCTTC
>NA|NA|TRBJ1-2|TRBV5-6
CASSPPGYGYTF
TGTGCCAGCAGCCCGCCGGGGTATGGCTACACCTTC
>NA|NA|TRBJ1-3|TRBV11-3
CASSPSSLQGNTIYF
TGTGCCAGCAGCCCGTCATCGCTTCAGGGAAACACCATATATTTT
>NA|NA|TRBJ1-1|TRBV6-6
CASSHRTEAFF
TGTGCCAGCAGCCATAGAACTGAAGCTTTCTTT
>NA|TRBD2|TRBJ2-1|TRBV4-3
CASSQGRPGGGYEQFF
TGCGCCAGCAGCCAAGGTCGGCCGGGAGGGGGATATGAGCAGTTCTTC
>NA|NA|TRBJ1-5|TRBV28
CASSSEGHYSNQPQHF
TGTGCCAGCAGTTCAGAGGGGCACTATAGCAATCAGCCCCAGCATTTT
>NA|NA|TRBJ2-1|TRBV10-2
CASSESDLSEQFF
TGCGCCAGCAGTGAGTCGGATTTGTCTGAGCAGTTCTTC
>NA|TRBD2|TRBJ2-4|TRBV7-2
CASSPRTSGGRGAKNIQYF
TGTGCCAGCAGCCCGAGGACTAGCGGGGGGAGGGGAGCCAAAAACATTCAGTACTTC
>NA|TRBD1|TRBJ2-2|TRBV28
CASSARGKGTGELFF
TGTGCCAGCAGTGCCAGGGGGAAAGGCACCGGGGAGCTGTTTTTT
>NA|TRBD1|TRBJ2-7|TRBV2
CASSRQGRSYEQYF
TGTGCCAGCAGTAGACAGGGGCGATCCTACGAGCAGTACTTC
>NA|TRBD2|TRBJ2-3|TRBV4-3
CASSQEFTGGLSTDTQYF
TGCGCCAGCAGCCAAGAGTTTACGGGGGGGCTGAGCACAGATACGCAGTATTTT
>NA|NA|TRBJ2-7|TRBV4-3
CASSPTRTGYSYEQYF
TGCGCCAGCAGCCCAACCCGGACTGGATACTCCTACGAGCAGTACTTC
>NA|TRBD1|TRBJ1-5|TRBV5-1
CASSAGTGDQPQHF
TGCGCCAGCAGCGCCGGGACAGGGGATCAGCCCCAGCATTTT
>NA|NA|TRBJ2-7|TRBV5-6
CASSLAPSSYEQYF
TGTGCCAGCAGCTTGGCTCCGTCCTCCTACGAGCAGTACTTC
>NA|NA|TRBJ2-1|TRBV4-3
CASSQGYNEQFF
TGCGCCAGCAGCCAGGGGTACAATGAGCAGTTCTTC
>NA|NA|TRBJ2-7|TRBV6-7
CASSYLGLIVSYEQYF
TGTGCCAGCAGTTACTTGGGTCTCATAGTCAGCTACGAGCAGTACTTC
>once|NA|TRBJ1-3|TRBV2
CATRGGSGNTIYF
TGTGCCACCAGGGGAGGGTCCGGAAACACCATATATTTT
>NA|NA|TRBJ1-3|TRBV10-2
CASRTRNTIYF
TGCGCCAGCAGGACGAGAAACACCATATATTTT
>NA|TRBD1|TRBJ1-3|TRBV7-9
CASSSQRTGRFENTIYF
TGTGCCAGCAGCTCGCAGCGGACAGGGAGGTTCGAAAACACCATATATTTT
>NA|NA|TRBJ2-7|TRBV6-5
CASSYSGGEQYF
TGTGCCAGCAGTTACTCGGGCGGGGAGCAGTACTTC
>NA|TRBD2|TRBJ2-3|TRBV2
CASRLASGTDTQYF
TGTGCCAGCAGACTAGCGTCCGGCACAGATACGCAGTATTTT
>NA|NA|TRBJ2-6|TRBV5-4
CASRQTASGANVLTF
TGTGCCAGCAGACAGACAGCCTCTGGGGCCAACGTCCTGACTTTC
>NA|NA|TRBJ1-2|TRBV29-1
CSVGLGIGYTF
TGCAGCGTTGGTCTGGGGATAGGCTACACCTTC
>NA|NA|TRBJ2-3|TRBV19
CASTSVGTDTQYF
TGTGCCAGTACCTCGGTCGGGACAGATACGCAGTATTTT
>NA|NA|TRBJ1-5|TRBV7-2
CASSLWIAERPQHF
TGTGCCAGCAGCTTATGGATTGCGGAGAGGCCCCAGCATTTT